This T cell receptor (beta chain) was found in a study of T cell repertoires in cytomegalovirus infection. Study-level background: Both CMV infection and a matching HLA type were indicated by public TCR beta signatures.

TCRdb ran MiXCR on the reads and lists one entry per CDR3 protein. The sample holds 120,000 to 150,000 distinct CDR3 sequences, under 8.5% seen once. Germline CDR1 and CDR2: DFQATT and SNEGSKA (reference sequence). The CDR3 covers 15 residues. As to this clonotype: No antigen is known for it. One end of the junction fails to match germline, which may point to a read error.

Points from the study as a whole: HLA-C-restricted TCR beta clonotypes specific for CMV led the ex vivo response. Of the TCR beta families, the public ones yielded a cumulative frequency that identified carriers of CMV plus the relevant HLA.

What was sequenced was PBMCs. The chain combines TRBV20-1 with TRBJ1-6; 10 bases are shared with TRBD1. This clonotype was obtained from a human donor in good health (CMV status not recorded). Some clones in this sample may be carry-over from other donors' samples. CDR3 sequence (DNA): TGCAGTGCTACTCCCGGACAGGGGGGTGAGTCACACCTCCACTTT. Translating gives CSATPGQGGESHLHF.